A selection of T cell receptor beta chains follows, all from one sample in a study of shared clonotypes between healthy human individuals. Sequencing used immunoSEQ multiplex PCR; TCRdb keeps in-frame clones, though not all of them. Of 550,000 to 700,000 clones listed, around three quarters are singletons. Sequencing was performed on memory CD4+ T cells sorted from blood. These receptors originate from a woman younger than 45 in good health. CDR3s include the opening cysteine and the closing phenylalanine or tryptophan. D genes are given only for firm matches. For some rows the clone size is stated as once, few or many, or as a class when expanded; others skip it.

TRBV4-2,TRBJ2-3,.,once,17,TGTGCCAGCAGCCTGGTAGGGGGATACCCTAGCACAGATACGCAGTATTTT,CASSLVGGYPSTDTQYF
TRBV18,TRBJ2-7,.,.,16,TGTGCCAGCTCACCACCGAGGGGAGGCCTGCCTGGGGAGCAGTACTTC,CASSPPRGGLPGEQYF
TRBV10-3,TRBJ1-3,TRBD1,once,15,TGTGCCATCAAAGCCTCGGGACAGCCTGGAAACACCATATATTTT,CAIKASGQPGNTIYF
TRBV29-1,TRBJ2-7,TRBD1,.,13,TGCAGCGTTGATGGGACAGGAACCTACGAGCAGTACTTC,CSVDGTGTYEQYF
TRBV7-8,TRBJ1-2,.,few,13,TGTGCCAGCAGTTTGACAAGCGGCTATGGCTACACCTTC,CASSLTSGYGYTF
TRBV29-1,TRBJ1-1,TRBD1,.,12,TGCAGCGTTGGGCAGGGGGACACTGAAGCTTTCTTT,CSVGQGDTEAFF
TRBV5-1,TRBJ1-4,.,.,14,TGCGCCAGCAGCGCTACTGCAACTAATGAAAAACTGTTTTTT,CASSATATNEKLFF
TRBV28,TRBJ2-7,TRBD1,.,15,TGTGCCAGCAGTCCCAGGACAGGGGGCACCTACGAGCAGTACTTC,CASSPRTGGTYEQYF
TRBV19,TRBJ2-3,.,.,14,TGTGCCAGTCGGCGACTCGCTAGCACAGATACGCAGTATTTT,CASRRLASTDTQYF
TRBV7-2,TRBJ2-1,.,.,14,TGTGCCAGCAGCTTACATCCTCCTCGGAATGAGCAGTTCTTC,CASSLHPPRNEQFF
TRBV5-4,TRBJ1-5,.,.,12,TGTGCCAGCAGCTTGGGGCCGGGGCCCCAGCATTTT,CASSLGPGPQHF
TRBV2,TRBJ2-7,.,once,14,TGTGCCAGCATGGGGGGACTTCCTCCCTACGAGCAGTACTTC,CASMGGLPPYEQYF
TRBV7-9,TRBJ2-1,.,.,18,TGTGCCAGCAGCTTATCCGTCCTGACCCATAGCTCCTACAATGAGCAGTTCTTC,CASSLSVLTHSSYNEQFF